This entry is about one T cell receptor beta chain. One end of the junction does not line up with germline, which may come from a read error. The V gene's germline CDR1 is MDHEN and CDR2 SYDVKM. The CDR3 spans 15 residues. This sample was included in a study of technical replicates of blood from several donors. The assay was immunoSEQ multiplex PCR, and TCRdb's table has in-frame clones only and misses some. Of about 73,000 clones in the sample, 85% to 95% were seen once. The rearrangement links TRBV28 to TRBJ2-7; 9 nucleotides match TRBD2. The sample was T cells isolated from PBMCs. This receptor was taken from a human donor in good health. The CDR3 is CASSSSGTPSDEQYF. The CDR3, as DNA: TGTGCCAGCAGTTCTAGCGGGACTCCCTCCGACGAGCAGTACTTC. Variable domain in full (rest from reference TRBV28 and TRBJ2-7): DVKVTQSSRYLVKRTGEKVFLECVQDMDHENMFWYRQDPGLGLRLIYFSYDVKMKEKGDIPEGYSVSREKKERFSLILESASTNQTSMYLCASSSSGTPSDEQYFGPGTRLTVT.